This T cell receptor beta chain was retrieved from a study of identical twins. CDR3 size: 13 residues. V was pared by 1 base and J by 4 bases, with 8 bases between. Per the germline V gene, CDR1 is SGHDT and CDR2 is YYEEEE. A word on this clonotype: As yet, its antigen is unknown.

Study-wide results and caveats: Excess twin sharing in beta out-of-frame sequences was weaker. Part of the zero-insertion signal could reflect confounding by invariant MAIT and iNKT cells.

TCRdb redid the calling of the 5' RACE reads with MiXCR, one entry per CDR3 protein. The sample gives approximately 630,000 distinct CDR3 sequences, just over 7% of which show up once; 1.5% to 2% is in the top ten. This sample was also put to use in a study of yellow fever vaccine responses in identical twins.

Sample: PBMCs. The gene calls are TRBV5-6 and TRBJ2-5; D remains unclear. This TCR derives from a woman aged 18-29 years in good health. The CDR3 region has the DNA TGTGCCAGCAGCTTGATTGGTCGAGAGACCCAGTACTTC. Translation gives CASSLIGRETQYF.